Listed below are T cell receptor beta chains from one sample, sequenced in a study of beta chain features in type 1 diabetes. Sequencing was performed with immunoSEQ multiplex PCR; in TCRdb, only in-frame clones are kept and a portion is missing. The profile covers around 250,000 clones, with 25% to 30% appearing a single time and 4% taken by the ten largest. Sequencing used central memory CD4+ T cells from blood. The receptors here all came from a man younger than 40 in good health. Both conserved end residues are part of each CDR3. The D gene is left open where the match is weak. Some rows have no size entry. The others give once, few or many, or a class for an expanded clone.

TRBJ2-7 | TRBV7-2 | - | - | TGTGCCAGCAGCTTAACGGCTAGCGCAACGGGGGAGCAGTACTTC | CASSLTASATGEQYF
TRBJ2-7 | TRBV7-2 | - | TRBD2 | TGTGCCAGCAGCTTAGTCGGGGGGGACTCCTACGAGCAGTACTTC | CASSLVGGDSYEQYF
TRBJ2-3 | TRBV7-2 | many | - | TGTGCCAGCAGTGGCGGACTCACAGATACGCAGTATTTT | CASSGGLTDTQYF
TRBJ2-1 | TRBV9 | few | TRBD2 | TGTGCCAGCAGCGAGGCCCCCGGGACTAGCGGGAATGAGCAGTTCTTC | CASSEAPGTSGNEQFF
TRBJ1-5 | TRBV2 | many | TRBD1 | TGTGCCAGCAGTGGGCAGGGATTCGACAGGGGGCAAGATCAGCCCCAGCATTTT | CASSGQGFDRGQDQPQHF
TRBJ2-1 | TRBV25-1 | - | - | TGTGCCAGCAGTGTCCTTCGAGAGGAGCGGAGCTCCTACAATGAGCAGTTCTTC | CASSVLREERSSYNEQFF
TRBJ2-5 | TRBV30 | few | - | TGTGCCTGGAGTTCCAGGCCGATAGAGACCCAGTACTTC | CAWSSRPIETQYF
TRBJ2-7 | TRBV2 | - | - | TGTGCCAGCAGTGGGGGAGGCGAGCAGTACTTC | CASSGGGEQYF
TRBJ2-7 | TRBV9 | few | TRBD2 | TGTGCCAGCAGCAGAGATCCCGGGACTACCTACGAGCAGTACTTC | CASSRDPGTTYEQYF
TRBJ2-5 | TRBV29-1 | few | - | TGCAGCGTTCGGTTCCTAGCGCGCCAAGAGACCCAGTACTTC | CSVRFLARQETQYF
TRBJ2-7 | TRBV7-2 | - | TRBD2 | TGTGCCAGCAGCTCCCCCGGGACTAGCGGGAGACACGAGCAGTACTTC | CASSSPGTSGRHEQYF
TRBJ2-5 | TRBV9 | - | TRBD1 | TGTGCCAGCAGCGTAGGAGGGGGACAGGGAAAAGAGACCCAGTACTTC | CASSVGGGQGKETQYF
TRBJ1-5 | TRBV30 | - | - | TGTGCCTGGAGCCCACCCGGGCGTAGCAATCAGCCCCAGCATTTT | CAWSPPGRSNQPQHF
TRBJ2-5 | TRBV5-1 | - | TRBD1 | TGCGCCAGCACCCCTGGGACAGGGAGGGAGACCCAGTACTTC | CASTPGTGRETQYF
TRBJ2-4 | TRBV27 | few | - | TGTGCCAGCAGCTTAAACGCGGGGCGGAAAAACATTCAGTACTTC | CASSLNAGRKNIQYF